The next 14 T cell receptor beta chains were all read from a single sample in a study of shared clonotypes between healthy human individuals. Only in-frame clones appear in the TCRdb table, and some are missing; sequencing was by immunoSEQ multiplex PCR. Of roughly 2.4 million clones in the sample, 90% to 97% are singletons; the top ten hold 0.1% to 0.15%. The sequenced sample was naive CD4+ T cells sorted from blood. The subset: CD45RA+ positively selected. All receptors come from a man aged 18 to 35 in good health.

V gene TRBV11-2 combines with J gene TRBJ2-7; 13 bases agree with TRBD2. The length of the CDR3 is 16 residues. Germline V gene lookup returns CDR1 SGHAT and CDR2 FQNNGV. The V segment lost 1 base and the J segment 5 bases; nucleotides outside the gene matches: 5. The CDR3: CASSLGTSGSRNEQYF. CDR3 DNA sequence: TGTGCCAGCAGCTTAGGGACTAGCGGGAGTAGGAACGAGCAGTACTTC.

The CDR3: CASSLEGEKLFF. The CDR3 nucleotides read TGTGCCAGCAGTTTAGAGGGGGAAAAACTGTTTTTT. V and J are TRBV27 and TRBJ1-4, with D perhaps TRBD1 (5 bases). CDR1 is MNHEY and CDR2 is SMNVEV in the germline V gene (reference sequence). Trimming removed 2 bases at V and 8 bases at J, with 6 bases between. The CDR3 extends over 12 amino acids.

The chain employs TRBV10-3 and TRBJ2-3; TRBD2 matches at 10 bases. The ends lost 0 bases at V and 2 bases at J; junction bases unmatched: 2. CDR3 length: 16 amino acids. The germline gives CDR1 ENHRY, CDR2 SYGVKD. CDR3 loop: CAISESSGGVTDTQYF. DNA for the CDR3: TGTGCCATCAGTGAGTCAAGCGGGGGGGTCACAGATACGCAGTATTTT.

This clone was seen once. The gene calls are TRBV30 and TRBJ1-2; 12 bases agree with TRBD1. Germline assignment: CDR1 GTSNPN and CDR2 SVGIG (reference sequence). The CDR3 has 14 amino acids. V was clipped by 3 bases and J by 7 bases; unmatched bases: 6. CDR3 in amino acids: CAWRGDRGLSGYTF. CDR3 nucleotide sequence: TGTGCCTGGAGGGGGGACAGGGGGCTCTCTGGCTACACCTTC.

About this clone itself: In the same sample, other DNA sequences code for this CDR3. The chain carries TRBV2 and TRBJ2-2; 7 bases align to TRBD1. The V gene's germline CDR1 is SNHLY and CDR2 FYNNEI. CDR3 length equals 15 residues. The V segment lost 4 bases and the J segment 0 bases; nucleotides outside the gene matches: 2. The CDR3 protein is CASSGQGANTGELFF. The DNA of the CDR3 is TGTGCCAGCAGTGGACAGGGTGCGAACACCGGGGAGCTGTTTTTT.

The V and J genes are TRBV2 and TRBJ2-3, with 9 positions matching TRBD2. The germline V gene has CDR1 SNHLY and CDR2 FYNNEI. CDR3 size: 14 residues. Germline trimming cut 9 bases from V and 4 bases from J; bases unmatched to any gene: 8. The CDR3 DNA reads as TGTGCCAGGACTAAACTAGCGGGCTCAGATACGCAGTATTTT. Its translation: CARTKLAGSDTQYF.

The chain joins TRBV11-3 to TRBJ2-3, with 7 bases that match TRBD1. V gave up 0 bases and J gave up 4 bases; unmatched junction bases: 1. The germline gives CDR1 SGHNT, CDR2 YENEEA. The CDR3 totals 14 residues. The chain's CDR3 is CASSLDTGADTQYF. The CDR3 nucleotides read TGTGCCAGCAGCTTAGATACAGGGGCAGATACGCAGTATTTT.

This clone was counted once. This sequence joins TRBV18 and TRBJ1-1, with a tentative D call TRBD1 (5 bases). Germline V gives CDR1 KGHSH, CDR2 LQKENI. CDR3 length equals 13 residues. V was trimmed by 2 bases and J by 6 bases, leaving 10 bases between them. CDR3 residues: CASSPGTPAEAFF. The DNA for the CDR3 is TGTGCCAGCTCACCAGGGACCCCCGCTGAAGCTTTCTTT.

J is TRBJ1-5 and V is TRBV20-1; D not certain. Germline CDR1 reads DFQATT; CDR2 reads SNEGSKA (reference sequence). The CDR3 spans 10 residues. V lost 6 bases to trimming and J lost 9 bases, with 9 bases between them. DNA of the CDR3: TGCAGTGCCGACGAATGGCCCCAGCATTTT. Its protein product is CSADEWPQHF.

The CDR3 is CASSQSGGAFADTQYF. The DNA for the CDR3 is TGCGCCAGTTCGCAGAGCGGGGGGGCCTTTGCAGATACGCAGTATTTT. The chain employs TRBV5-1 and TRBJ2-3, with 10 positions matching TRBD2. The CDR3 covers 16 residues. Trimming at V came to 8 bases and at J to 4 bases, leaving 13 bases not matched to a gene. CDR1 and CDR2 (germline): SGHRS, YFSETQ.

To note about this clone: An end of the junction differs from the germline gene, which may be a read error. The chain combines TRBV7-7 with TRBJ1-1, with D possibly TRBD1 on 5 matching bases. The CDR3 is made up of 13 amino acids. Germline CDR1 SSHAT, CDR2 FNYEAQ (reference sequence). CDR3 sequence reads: CASSLQVNTEAFF. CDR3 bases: TGTGCTAGCAGCTTACAGGTGAACACTGAAGCTTTCTTT.

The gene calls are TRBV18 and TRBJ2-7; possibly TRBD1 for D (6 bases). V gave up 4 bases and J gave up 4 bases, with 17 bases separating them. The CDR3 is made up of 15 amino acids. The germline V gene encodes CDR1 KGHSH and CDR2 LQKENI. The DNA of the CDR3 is TGTGCCAGCTCACAGGGGACATTGGGGGTATACGAGCAGTACTTC. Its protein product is CASSQGTLGVYEQYF.

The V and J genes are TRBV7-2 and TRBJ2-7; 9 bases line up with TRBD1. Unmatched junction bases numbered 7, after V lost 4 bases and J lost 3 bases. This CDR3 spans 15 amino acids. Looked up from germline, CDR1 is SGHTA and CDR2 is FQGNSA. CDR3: CASSSPDRGGYEQYF. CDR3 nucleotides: TGTGCCAGCAGCTCCCCGGACAGGGGTGGCTACGAGCAGTACTTC.

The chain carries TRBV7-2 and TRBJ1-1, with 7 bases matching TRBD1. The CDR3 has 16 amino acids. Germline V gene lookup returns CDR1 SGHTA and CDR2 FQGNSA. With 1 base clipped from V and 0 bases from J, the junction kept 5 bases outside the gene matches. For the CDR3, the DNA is TGTGCCAGCAGCTTAGGCAGGGGGAAAATGAACACTGAAGCTTTCTTT. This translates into CASSLGRGKMNTEAFF.